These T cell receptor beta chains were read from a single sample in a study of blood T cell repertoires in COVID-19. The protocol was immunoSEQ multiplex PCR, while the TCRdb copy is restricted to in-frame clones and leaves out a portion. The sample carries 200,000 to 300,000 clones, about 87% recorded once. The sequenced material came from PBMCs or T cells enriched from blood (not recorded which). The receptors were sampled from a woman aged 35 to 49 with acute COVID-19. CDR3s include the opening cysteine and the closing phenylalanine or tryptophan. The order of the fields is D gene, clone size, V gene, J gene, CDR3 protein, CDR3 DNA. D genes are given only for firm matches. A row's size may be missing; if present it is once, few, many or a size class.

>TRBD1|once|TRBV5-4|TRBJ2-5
CASSLGTAQETQYF
TGTGCCAGCAGCCTGGGGACAGCGCAAGAGACCCAGTACTTC
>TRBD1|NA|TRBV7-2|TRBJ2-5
CASSLHSGTVWGETQYF
TGTGCCAGCAGCTTGCATTCCGGGACAGTGTGGGGGGAGACCCAGTACTTC
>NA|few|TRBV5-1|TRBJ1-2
CASSLSGRHGYTF
TGCGCCAGCAGCTTGTCGGGTAGGCATGGCTACACCTTC
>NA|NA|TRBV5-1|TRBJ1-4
CASSGPPLNEKLFF
TGCGCCAGCAGCGGGCCCCCCCTCAATGAAAAACTGTTTTTT
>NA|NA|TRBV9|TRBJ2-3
CASSVGEARSDTQYF
TGTGCCAGCAGCGTAGGTGAAGCGCGGTCAGATACGCAGTATTTT
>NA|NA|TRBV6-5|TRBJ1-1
CASRFGAQTNTEAFF
TGTGCCAGCCGTTTTGGGGCACAGACCAACACTGAAGCTTTCTTT
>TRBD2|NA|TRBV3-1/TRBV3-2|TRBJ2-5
CASSQDGGGAETQYF
TGTGCCAGCAGCCAAGACGGGGGGGGTGCAGAGACCCAGTACTTC
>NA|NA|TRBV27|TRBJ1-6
CASSYESSYNSPLHF
TGTGCCAGCAGTTACGAGAGCTCCTATAATTCACCCCTCCACTTT
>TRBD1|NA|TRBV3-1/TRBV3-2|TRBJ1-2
CASSRDRVRGYTF
TGTGCCAGCAGCCGAGACAGGGTTCGAGGCTACACCTTC
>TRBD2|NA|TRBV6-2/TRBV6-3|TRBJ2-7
CASSLGPTSGSSYEQYF
TGTGCCAGCAGTTTAGGCCCGACTAGCGGCAGCTCCTACGAGCAGTACTTC
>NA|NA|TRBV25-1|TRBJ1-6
CASTLDSFSTLHF
TGTGCCAGCACGCTTGACAGTTTTTCGACCCTCCACTTT
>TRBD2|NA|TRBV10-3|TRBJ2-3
CAANRGTKTTDTQYF
TGTGCCGCCAACCGGGGGACTAAGACCACAGATACGCAGTATTTT
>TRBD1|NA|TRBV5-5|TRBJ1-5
CASSSLTGYQPQHF
TGTGCCAGCAGCTCATTGACAGGGTATCAGCCCCAGCATTTT
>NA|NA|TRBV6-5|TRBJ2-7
CASSLGQSHLYEQYF
TGTGCCAGCAGTCTGGGGCAGAGCCATTTATACGAGCAGTACTTC
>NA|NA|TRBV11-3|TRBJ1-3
CASSLYGTIYF
TGTGCCAGCAGCTTATACGGCACCATATATTTT
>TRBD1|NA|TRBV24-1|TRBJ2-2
CATSQDRAGGELFF
TGTGCCACCAGCCAGGACAGGGCAGGGGGGGAGCTGTTTTTT
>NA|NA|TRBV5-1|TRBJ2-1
CASSLRGSSYNEQFF
TGCGCCAGCAGCTTGCGAGGGAGCTCCTACAATGAGCAGTTCTTC
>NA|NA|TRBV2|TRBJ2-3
CASRGRLDRSDTQYF
TGTGCCAGCCGAGGTAGGCTAGACAGATCAGATACGCAGTATTTT
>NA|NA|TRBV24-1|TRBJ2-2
CATSDPGSGELFF
TGTGCCACCAGTGATCCAGGATCCGGGGAGCTGTTTTTT
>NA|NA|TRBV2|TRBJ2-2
CASSPVGAAGELFF
TGTGCCAGCAGTCCAGTGGGGGCGGCCGGGGAGCTGTTTTTT
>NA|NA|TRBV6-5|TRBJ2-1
CASRWALGSEQFF
TGTGCCAGCAGATGGGCCCTTGGGAGCGAGCAGTTCTTC
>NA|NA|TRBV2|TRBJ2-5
CASTRLSAETQYF
TGTGCCAGCACTCGACTTTCGGCAGAGACCCAGTACTTC
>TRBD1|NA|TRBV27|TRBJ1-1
CASSLAHRGSEAFF
TGTGCCAGCAGTTTAGCTCACAGGGGATCTGAAGCTTTCTTT
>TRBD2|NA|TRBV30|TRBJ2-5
CAWSGFTLAAKETQYF
TGTGCCTGGAGTGGGTTTACACTAGCGGCAAAAGAGACCCAGTACTTC
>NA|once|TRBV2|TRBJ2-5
CASSLSTAGTQYF
TGTGCCAGCAGCCTGAGCACCGCGGGGACCCAGTACTTC
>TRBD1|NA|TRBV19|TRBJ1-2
CASSQRGTGGALYGYTF
TGTGCCAGTAGCCAAAGGGGGACAGGGGGCGCCCTCTATGGCTACACCTTC
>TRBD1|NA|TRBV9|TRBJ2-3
CASSVGPVTGGRADTQYF
TGTGCCAGCAGCGTAGGCCCTGTGACAGGGGGCAGGGCAGATACGCAGTATTTT
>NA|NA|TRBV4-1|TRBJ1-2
CASSPRSTGDTNYGYTF
TGCGCCAGCAGCCCCCGAAGTACAGGTGACACGAACTATGGCTACACCTTC
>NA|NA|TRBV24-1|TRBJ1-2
CATSDSGRGADGYTF
TGTGCCACCAGTGATTCCGGACGGGGGGCGGATGGCTACACCTTC
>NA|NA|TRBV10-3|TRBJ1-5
CAISESGGHYSNQPQHF
TGTGCCATCAGTGAGTCGGGGGGGCATTATAGCAATCAGCCCCAGCATTTT
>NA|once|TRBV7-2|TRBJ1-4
CASSLDARQLGKLFF
TGTGCCAGCAGCTTAGATGCCCGTCAGCTCGGGAAACTGTTTTTT
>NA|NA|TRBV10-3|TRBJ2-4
CAISEGWASKNIQYF
TGTGCCATCAGTGAAGGTTGGGCAAGCAAAAACATTCAGTACTTC
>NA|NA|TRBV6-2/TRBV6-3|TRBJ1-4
CASSNGREKLFF
TGTGCCAGCAGCAACGGTCGAGAAAAACTGTTTTTT
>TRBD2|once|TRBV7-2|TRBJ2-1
CASSSGFRASGNYNEQFF
TGTGCCAGCAGCTCTGGGTTTAGGGCTAGCGGGAACTACAATGAGCAGTTCTTC
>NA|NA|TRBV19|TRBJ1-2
CASGTGGYGYTF
TGTGCCAGTGGCACGGGAGGGTATGGCTACACCTTC
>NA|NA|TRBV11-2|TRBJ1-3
CASSLDTYGGSGNTIYF
TGTGCCAGCAGCTTAGATACCTACGGGGGGTCTGGAAACACCATATATTTT
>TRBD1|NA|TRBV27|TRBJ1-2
CASSFRGNYGYTF
TGTGCCAGCAGTTTCAGGGGGAACTATGGCTACACCTTC
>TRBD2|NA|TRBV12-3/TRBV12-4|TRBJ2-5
CASSFGGGETQYF
TGTGCCAGCAGTTTTGGGGGAGGGGAGACCCAGTACTTC
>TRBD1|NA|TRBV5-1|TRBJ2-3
CASSNRDRGTDTQYF
TGCGCCAGCAGCAACCGGGACAGGGGTACAGATACGCAGTATTTT
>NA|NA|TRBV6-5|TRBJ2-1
CASSRTRVDEQFF
TGTGCCAGCTCACGAACCAGGGTTGATGAGCAGTTCTTC
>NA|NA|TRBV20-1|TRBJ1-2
CSAMSPYGYTF
TGCAGTGCTATGTCTCCCTATGGCTACACCTTC
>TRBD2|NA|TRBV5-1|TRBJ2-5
CASSPGTSGITYQETQYF
TGCGCCAGCAGCCCCGGGACTAGCGGGATAACGTACCAAGAGACCCAGTACTTC
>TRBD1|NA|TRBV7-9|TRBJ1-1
CASSLGTENTEAFF
TGTGCCAGCAGCCTCGGGACAGAGAACACTGAAGCTTTCTTT
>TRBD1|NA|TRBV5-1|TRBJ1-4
CASSLTGQNEKLFF
TGCGCCAGCAGCTTGACGGGACAGAATGAAAAACTGTTTTTT
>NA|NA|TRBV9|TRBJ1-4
CASSVGGATNEKLFF
TGTGCCAGCAGCGTAGGGGGAGCAACTAATGAAAAACTGTTTTTT
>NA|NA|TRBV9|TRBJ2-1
CASSVLYYNEQFF
TGTGCCAGCAGCGTACTATACTATAATGAGCAGTTCTTC
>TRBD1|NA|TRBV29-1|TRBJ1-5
CSVGQGGDQPQHF
TGCAGCGTGGGACAGGGGGGTGATCAGCCCCAGCATTTT
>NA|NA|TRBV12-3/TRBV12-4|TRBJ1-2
CASSLYRDGGYTF
TGTGCCAGCAGTTTATACAGGGACGGTGGCTACACCTTC
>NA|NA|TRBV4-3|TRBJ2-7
CASSQDPRVGIYEQYF
TGCGCCAGCAGCCAAGATCCCAGGGTGGGGATCTACGAGCAGTACTTC
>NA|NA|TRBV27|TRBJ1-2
CASSLSQSGSSNYGYTF
TGTGCCAGCAGTTTATCCCAATCAGGGTCCTCTAACTATGGCTACACCTTC
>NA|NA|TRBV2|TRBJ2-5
CASSEIVTETQYF
TGTGCCAGCAGTGAAATAGTAACCGAGACCCAGTACTTC
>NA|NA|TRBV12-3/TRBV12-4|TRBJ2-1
CASSFSQGTEQFF
TGTGCCAGCAGTTTCAGCCAGGGGACGGAGCAGTTCTTC
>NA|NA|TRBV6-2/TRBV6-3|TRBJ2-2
CASSSRRGGTGELFF
TGTGCCAGCAGCTCGAGACGAGGTGGAACCGGGGAGCTGTTTTTT
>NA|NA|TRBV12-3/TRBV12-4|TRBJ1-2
CASSLSRDYGYTF
TGTGCCAGCAGTTTGTCCAGGGACTATGGCTACACCTTC
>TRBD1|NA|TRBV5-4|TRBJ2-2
CASSTIQGRSNTGELFF
TGTGCCAGCAGCACGATACAGGGGAGATCGAACACCGGGGAGCTGTTTTTT
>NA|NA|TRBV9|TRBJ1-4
CASSVGGTGGKLFF
TGTGCCAGCAGCGTAGGTGGGACGGGGGGAAAACTGTTTTTT
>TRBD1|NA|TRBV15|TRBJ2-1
CAILGGQGGEQFF
TGTGCCATTCTGGGGGGACAGGGAGGTGAGCAGTTCTTC
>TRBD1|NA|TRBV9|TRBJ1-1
CASSVSTGGNSEAFF
TGTGCCAGCAGCGTTAGTACAGGGGGCAACTCTGAAGCTTTCTTT
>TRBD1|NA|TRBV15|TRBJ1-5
CATSKTGGLNSNQPQHF
TGTGCCACCAGCAAGACAGGGGGCCTCAATAGCAATCAGCCCCAGCATTTT
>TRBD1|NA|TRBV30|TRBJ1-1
CAWSYPGTGGKAFF
TGTGCCTGGAGTTATCCCGGGACAGGGGGCAAGGCTTTCTTT